These 30 T cell receptor beta chains were all obtained from the same sample, sequenced in a study of cytomegalovirus exposure and HLA in healthy donors. Primers for the PCR totalled 60 Vbeta and 13 Jbeta. Data came from immunoSEQ multiplex PCR; TCRdb stores just in-frame clones and leaves some out. The sample records 200,000 to 250,000 clones, 80% to 85% being singletons. Sequenced input: PBMCs. The receptors were sampled from a woman in her 40s in good health and CMV-seronegative.

This clone was counted a single time. The rearrangement uses TRBV15 and TRBJ2-1; D might be TRBD1 (6 bases). In germline, CDR1 is LNHNV, CDR2 YYDKDF (reference sequence). The CDR3 contains 16 residues. V was shortened by 0 bases and J by 10 bases, with 19 bases between the two germline ends. The CDR3: CATSRDQGNRSREQFF. DNA of the CDR3: TGTGCCACCAGCAGAGATCAGGGGAACCGATCCCGCGAGCAGTTCTTC. The variable domain in full, with the rest retrieved from reference TRBV15 and TRBJ2-1, is DAMVIQNPRYQVTQFGKPVTLSCSQTLNHNVMYWYQQKSSQAPKLLFHYYDKDFNNEADTPDNFQSRRPNTSFCFLDIRSPGLGDTAMYLCATSRDQGNRSREQFFGPGTRLTVL.

The rearrangement uses TRBV9 and TRBJ2-1; 10 positions match TRBD2. V shed 0 bases, J shed 5 bases, and the junction held 5 bases outside the gene matches. CDR1 is SGDLS, CDR2 YYNGEE, per germline. This CDR3 is 16 amino acids long. CDR3 DNA: TGTGCCAGCAGCGTAGTAGGTCTAGCGGGAGACAATGAGCAGTTCTTC. It codes for CASSVVGLAGDNEQFF.

This clone was seen just once. The V call is TRBV11-2, the J call TRBJ2-5; TRBD1 agrees at 7 bases. Looked up from germline, CDR1 is SGHAT and CDR2 is FQNNGV. The CDR3 has 17 amino acids. Trimming at V came to 1 base and at J to 4 bases, leaving 12 bases not matched to a gene. CDR3 in amino acids: CASSLVEWQGVGETQYF. The CDR3 DNA follows: TGTGCCAGCAGCTTAGTTGAATGGCAGGGGGTTGGAGAGACCCAGTACTTC.

The rearrangement links TRBV27 to TRBJ1-1; a weak D match, TRBD1 (5 bases). Trimming removed 6 bases at V and 2 bases at J, with 13 bases between. Germline CDR1 is MNHEY and CDR2 is SMNVEV (reference sequence). There are 14 residues in the CDR3. The CDR3 sequence is CASSRYQGNTEAFF. In DNA form, the CDR3 reads TGTGCCAGCAGCCGTTATCAGGGAAACACTGAAGCTTTCTTT.

V gene TRBV27 combines with J gene TRBJ1-2; 12 nucleotides match TRBD1. This CDR3 comprises 12 residues. Looked up from germline, CDR1 is MNHEY and CDR2 is SMNVEV (reference sequence). J was trimmed by 13 bases and V by 8 bases; bases with no gene match: 8. Here the CDR3 DNA reads TGTGCCAGCTCCCGGGACAGGGGGCTGTTCACCTTC. Translation gives CASSRDRGLFTF.

The gene calls are TRBV19 and TRBJ2-3; TRBD2 matches 14 bases. The CDR3 loop spans 17 amino acids. The J segment lost 5 bases and the V segment lost 4 bases, leaving 8 bases of the junction unmatched. The germline CDR1 and CDR2 sequences are LNHDA and SQIVND (reference sequence). CDR3 protein: CASSSAGTSGGRDTQYF. In DNA form, the CDR3 reads TGTGCCAGTAGTAGTGCCGGGACTAGCGGGGGTAGAGATACGCAGTATTTT. Filled out from reference TRBV19 and TRBJ2-3, the complete variable domain reads DGGITQSPKYLFRKEGQNVTLSCEQNLNHDAMYWYRQDPGQGLRLIYYSQIVNDFQKGDIAEGYSVSREKKESFPLTVTSAQKNPTAFYLCASSSAGTSGGRDTQYFGPGTRLTVL.

V usage is TRBV5-4 and J usage is TRBJ2-2, with 7 bases matching TRBD2. V dropped 4 bases and J dropped 5; count of bases not matched to a gene: 8. The CDR3 is 15 amino acids. Germline lookup yields CDR1 SGHNT and CDR2 YYREEE (reference sequence). In DNA form, the CDR3 reads TGTGCCAGCAGCCCCGGGGGGAGGGTAACCGGGGAGCTGTTTTTT. The encoded protein is CASSPGGRVTGELFF.

V is TRBV4-1 and J is TRBJ2-7, with 15 positions matching TRBD2. The CDR3 consists of 20 residues. CDR1 MGHRA and CDR2 YSYEKL come from the germline V gene. Trimming took 1 base from V and 4 from J; bases not matched to a gene: 14. The DNA for the CDR3 is TGCGCCAGCAGCCAAGCTCCGGGACTAGCGGGAGGATTCTTAGCTTACGAGCAGTACTTC. It codes for CASSQAPGLAGGFLAYEQYF.

The chain uses TRBV7-9 and TRBJ2-5, with 10 bases matching TRBD2. V was clipped by 5 bases and J by 5 bases; unmatched bases: 11. CDR3 length: 16 residues. The germline CDR1 and CDR2 sequences are SEHNR and FQNEAQ (reference sequence). CDR3 bases: TGTGCCAGCAGCCTGAGGACTAGCGGTACCCGGGAGACCCAGTACTTC. Its translation: CASSLRTSGTRETQYF.

V gene TRBV18 combines with J gene TRBJ1-1; TRBD1 matches at 12 bases. Germline V gene data show CDR1 as KGHSH and CDR2 as LQKENI. V lost 3 bases and J lost 4; bases outside the gene matches: 6. The CDR3 has 16 residues. Here the CDR3 reads CASSPGGTGGGTEAFF. The CDR3 DNA sequence: TGTGCCAGCTCACCTGGCGGGACAGGGGGCGGCACTGAAGCTTTCTTT.

This clone appeared once. The V gene is TRBV29-1, the J gene TRBJ1-3; tentatively, D is TRBD1 (6 bases). This CDR3 comprises 14 residues. Germline values: CDR1 SQVTM, CDR2 ANQGSEA. Trimming left V 4 bases short and J 0 bases short, with 10 bases between. The CDR3 bases are TGCAGCGTTGTAGGACAGTACTCTGGAAACACCATATATTTT. Translation gives CSVVGQYSGNTIYF. Based on the CDR3 plus reference TRBV29-1 and TRBJ1-3, the full variable domain is SAVISQKPSRDICQRGTSLTIQCQVDSQVTMMFWYRQQPGQSLTLIATANQGSEATYESGFVIDKFPISRPNLTFSTLTVSNMSPEDSSIYLCSVVGQYSGNTIYFGEGSWLTVV.

This chain joins TRBV9 and TRBJ2-1; 11 nucleotides match TRBD2. Germline CDR1 SGDLS, CDR2 YYNGEE. V trimming: 3 bases; J trimming: 10 bases; junction bases outside the gene matches: 9. The CDR3 is made up of 15 amino acids. Here the CDR3 DNA reads TGTGCCAGCAGCGCGGGACTAGCGGAGTCGCTGGAGCAGTTCTTC. Residues: CASSAGLAESLEQFF.

The chain carries TRBV4-2 and TRBJ2-1; 8 nucleotides align to TRBD1. The germline gives CDR1 LGHNA, CDR2 YNFKEQ. V lost 4 bases, J lost 9 bases, and 5 bases stayed unmatched. The CDR3 has 13 residues. The chain's CDR3 is CASSRDRGSEQFF. The CDR3 DNA reads TGTGCCAGCAGCCGAGACAGGGGAAGTGAGCAGTTCTTC.

This clone turned up a few times. The J gene is TRBJ1-1, the V gene TRBV10-3, with D perhaps matching TRBD1 (6 bases). Looked up from germline, CDR1 is ENHRY and CDR2 is SYGVKD. Deletions cut 8 bases from V and 1 base from J, with 11 bases between. The CDR3 consists of 13 residues. In DNA form, the CDR3 reads TGTGCCATCGGGAGGGGGGCGAACACTGAAGCTTTCTTT. Encoded protein: CAIGRGANTEAFF.

The table lists this clone with a count of one. The CDR3 DNA is TGTGCCGCCCAGGGGCAGCTCATGAACACTGAAGCTTTCTTT. It yields the protein CAAQGQLMNTEAFF. The chain recombines TRBV6-1 with TRBJ1-1; tentatively, D is TRBD1 (6 bases). The CDR3 is 14 residues long. The V and J ends lost 11 bases and 0 bases respectively, with 16 bases between them. Germline lookup yields CDR1 MNHNS and CDR2 SASEGT.

The chain carries TRBV27 and TRBJ2-5; 9 bases map to TRBD2. The V gene's germline CDR1 is MNHEY and CDR2 SMNVEV (reference sequence). This CDR3 region has 13 residues. Trimming at V came to 7 bases and at J to 4 bases, leaving 4 bases not matched to a gene. The CDR3 is CASKASGAETQYF. CDR3 sequence (DNA): TGTGCCAGCAAAGCTAGCGGGGCAGAGACCCAGTACTTC.

CDR3 in amino acids: CASSPSWLEAFF. In DNA, the CDR3 is TGTGCCAGCAGCCCCTCATGGCTTGAAGCTTTCTTT. The chain joins TRBV11-2 to TRBJ1-1; D call uncertain. The V gene's germline CDR1 is SGHAT and CDR2 FQNNGV. Trimming pared 5 bases from V and 7 bases from J, leaving 11 bases between. The CDR3 runs to 12 residues.

The rearrangement uses TRBV29-1 and TRBJ2-7, with 10 bases matching TRBD2. The ends lost 3 bases at V and 3 bases at J; junction bases unmatched: 11. Germline V gene data show CDR1 as SQVTM and CDR2 as ANQGSEA. The length of the CDR3 is 16 residues. CDR3 coding DNA: TGCAGCGTTGACGGGGGGCCTAGCGGGAGTGGCTACGAGCAGTACTTC. It is translated as CSVDGGPSGSGYEQYF.

This clone turned up a few times. This rearrangement joins TRBV5-1 to TRBJ1-6; D might be TRBD1 (6 bases). The germline gives CDR1 SGHRS, CDR2 YFSETQ. V lost 2 bases and J lost 6, with 9 bases in between. The CDR3 has 14 amino acids. The CDR3 DNA is TGCGCCAGCAGCTTCGGACAGACTAATTCACCCCTCCACTTT. Amino acids: CASSFGQTNSPLHF.

The genes are TRBV5-6 and TRBJ1-4, with 7 bases matching TRBD1. Germline CDR1 reads SGHDT; CDR2 reads YYEEEE. The CDR3 length is 15 residues. With V trimmed by 0 bases and J by 3 bases, 2 bases remained unmatched. CDR3 amino acids: CASSLAGTANEKLFF. The CDR3 DNA sequence: TGTGCCAGCAGCTTGGCGGGGACAGCTAATGAAAAACTGTTTTTT.

This clone was seen more than once but under ten times. J is TRBJ2-5 and V is TRBV15; 9 positions agree with TRBD2. This CDR3 comprises 15 residues. Germline CDR1 and CDR2: LNHNV and YYDKDF (reference sequence). Trimming took 1 base from V and 5 from J; bases not matched to a gene: 5. CDR3 DNA: TGTGCCACCAGCAGAGCTAGCGGGAAACGGGAGACCCAGTACTTC. This sequence encodes CATSRASGKRETQYF.

The chain uses TRBV30 and TRBJ2-7, with D perhaps TRBD1 (5 bases). Germline V gene sequence: CDR1 GTSNPN, CDR2 SVGIG (reference sequence). This CDR3 has 14 amino acids. V was pared by 2 bases and J by 2 bases, with 13 bases between. The CDR3 spells CAWSMGVGPYEQYF. The CDR3 bases are TGTGCCTGGAGTATGGGCGTGGGGCCCTACGAGCAGTACTTC.

The rearrangement joins TRBV5-1 to TRBJ1-1; D not certain. V lost 0 bases and J lost 0, with 6 bases in between. Germline V gives CDR1 SGHRS, CDR2 YFSETQ. CDR3 size: 14 residues. CDR3 bases: TGCGCCAGCAGCTTGGGACACCTGAACACTGAAGCTTTCTTT. It specifies CASSLGHLNTEAFF.

The chain employs TRBV10-1 and TRBJ1-1; D possibly corresponds to TRBD1 (5 bases). The CDR3 spans 13 residues. V lost 5 bases and J 1 base, leaving 8 bases between the germline ends. Germline V lookup: CDR1 WNHNN, CDR2 SYGVQD (reference sequence). The CDR3 protein is CASSHTGNTEAFF. CDR3 coding DNA: TGCGCCAGCAGTCATACAGGGAACACTGAAGCTTTCTTT.

This chain joins TRBV4-2 and TRBJ2-7, with 9 positions matching TRBD2. The germline V gene encodes CDR1 LGHNA and CDR2 YNFKEQ. CDR3 length: 16 amino acids. V dropped 3 bases and J dropped 2; count of bases not matched to a gene: 8. The CDR3 sequence is CASSQLFSGSPYEQYF. The DNA of the CDR3 is TGTGCCAGCAGCCAGCTCTTTAGCGGGAGCCCCTACGAGCAGTACTTC.

This rearrangement joins TRBV28 to TRBJ1-2, with TRBD1 matching 7 bases. After removal of 6 bases from V and 6 bases from J, the junction contained 7 bases not matched to a gene. This CDR3 has 13 amino acids. Germline V gives CDR1 MDHEN, CDR2 SYDVKM. The CDR3 protein is CASRTTQGNGYTF. In nucleotides, the CDR3 is TGTGCCAGCAGAACCACACAGGGGAATGGCTACACCTTC.

This chain connects TRBV11-2 to TRBJ1-1; 8 bases line up with TRBD1. CDR1 SGHAT and CDR2 FQNNGV come from the germline V gene. The J segment lost 4 bases and the V segment lost 0 bases, leaving 4 bases of the junction unmatched. The CDR3 is made up of 15 amino acids. The CDR3 region has the DNA TGTGCCAGCAGCTTAGATTCAGGGGGCGGCACTGAAGCTTTCTTT. It translates to CASSLDSGGGTEAFF.

The V call is TRBV4-1, the J call TRBJ2-7; no firm D call. Trimming left V 5 bases short and J 6 bases short, with 8 bases between. The germline V gene has CDR1 MGHRA and CDR2 YSYEKL. This CDR3 contains 11 residues. The CDR3, as DNA: TGCGCCAGCAGCTCCACAAGCGAGCAGTACTTC. Protein sequence: CASSSTSEQYF.

V gene TRBV4-1 combines with J gene TRBJ2-2; D not certain. V was shortened by 1 base and J by 10 bases, with 10 bases between the two germline ends. CDR3 length equals 13 residues. Germline CDR1 reads MGHRA; CDR2 reads YSYEKL. The CDR3 reads CASSQVEELELFF. The CDR3 nucleotides read TGCGCCAGCAGCCAAGTCGAGGAATTGGAGCTGTTTTTT.

The chain is built from TRBV27 and TRBJ2-3; perhaps TRBD1 as D (6 bases). V gave up 3 bases and J gave up 5 bases, with 15 bases separating them. The CDR3 has 15 amino acids. CDR1 and CDR2 from the germline V gene are MNHEY and SMNVEV (reference sequence). Written as DNA, the CDR3 is TGTGCCAGCAGTTTCTATTCTGGGGGCTTAGATACGCAGTATTTT. Translating it yields CASSFYSGGLDTQYF.